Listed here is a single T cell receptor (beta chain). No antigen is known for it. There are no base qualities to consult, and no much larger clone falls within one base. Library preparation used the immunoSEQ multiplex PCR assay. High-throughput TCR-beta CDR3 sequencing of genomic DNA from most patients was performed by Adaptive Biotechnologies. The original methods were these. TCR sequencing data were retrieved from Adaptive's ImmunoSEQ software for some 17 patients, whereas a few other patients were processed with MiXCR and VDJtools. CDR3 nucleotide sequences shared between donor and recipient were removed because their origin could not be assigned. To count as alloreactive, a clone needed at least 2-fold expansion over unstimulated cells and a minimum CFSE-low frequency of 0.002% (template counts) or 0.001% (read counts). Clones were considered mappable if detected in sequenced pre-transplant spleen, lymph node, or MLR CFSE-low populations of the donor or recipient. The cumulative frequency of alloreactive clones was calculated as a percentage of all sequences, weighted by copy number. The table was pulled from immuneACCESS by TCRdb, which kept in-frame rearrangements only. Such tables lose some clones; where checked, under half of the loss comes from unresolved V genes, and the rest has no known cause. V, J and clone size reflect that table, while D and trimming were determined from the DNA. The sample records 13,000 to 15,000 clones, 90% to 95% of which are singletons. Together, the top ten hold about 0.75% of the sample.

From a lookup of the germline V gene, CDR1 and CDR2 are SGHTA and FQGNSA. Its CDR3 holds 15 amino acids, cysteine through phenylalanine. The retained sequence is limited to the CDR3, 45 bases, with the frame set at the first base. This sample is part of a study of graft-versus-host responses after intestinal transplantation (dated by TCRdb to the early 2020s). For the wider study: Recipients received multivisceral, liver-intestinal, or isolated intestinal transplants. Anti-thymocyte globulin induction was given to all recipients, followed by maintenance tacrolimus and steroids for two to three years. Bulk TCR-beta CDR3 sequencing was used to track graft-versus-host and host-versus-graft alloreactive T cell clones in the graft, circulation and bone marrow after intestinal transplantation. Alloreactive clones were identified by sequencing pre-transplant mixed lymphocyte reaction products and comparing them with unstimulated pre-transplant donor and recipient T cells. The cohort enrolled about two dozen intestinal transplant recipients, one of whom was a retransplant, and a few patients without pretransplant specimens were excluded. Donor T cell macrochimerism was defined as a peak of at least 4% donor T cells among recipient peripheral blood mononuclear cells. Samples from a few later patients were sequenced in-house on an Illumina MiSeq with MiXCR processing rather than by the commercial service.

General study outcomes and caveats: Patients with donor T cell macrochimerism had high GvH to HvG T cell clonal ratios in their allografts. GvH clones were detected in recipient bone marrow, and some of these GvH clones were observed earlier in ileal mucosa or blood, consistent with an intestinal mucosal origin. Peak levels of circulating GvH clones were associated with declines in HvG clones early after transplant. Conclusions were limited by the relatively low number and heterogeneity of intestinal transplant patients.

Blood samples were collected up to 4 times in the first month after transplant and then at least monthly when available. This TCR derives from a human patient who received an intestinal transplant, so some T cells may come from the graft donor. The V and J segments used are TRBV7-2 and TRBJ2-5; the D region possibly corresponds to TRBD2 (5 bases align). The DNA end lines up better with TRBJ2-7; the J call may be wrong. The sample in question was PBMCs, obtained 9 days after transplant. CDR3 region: CASSLSNGVPYEQYF. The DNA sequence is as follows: TGTGCCAGCAGCTTATCGAACGGGGTGCCCTACGAGCAGTACTTC.